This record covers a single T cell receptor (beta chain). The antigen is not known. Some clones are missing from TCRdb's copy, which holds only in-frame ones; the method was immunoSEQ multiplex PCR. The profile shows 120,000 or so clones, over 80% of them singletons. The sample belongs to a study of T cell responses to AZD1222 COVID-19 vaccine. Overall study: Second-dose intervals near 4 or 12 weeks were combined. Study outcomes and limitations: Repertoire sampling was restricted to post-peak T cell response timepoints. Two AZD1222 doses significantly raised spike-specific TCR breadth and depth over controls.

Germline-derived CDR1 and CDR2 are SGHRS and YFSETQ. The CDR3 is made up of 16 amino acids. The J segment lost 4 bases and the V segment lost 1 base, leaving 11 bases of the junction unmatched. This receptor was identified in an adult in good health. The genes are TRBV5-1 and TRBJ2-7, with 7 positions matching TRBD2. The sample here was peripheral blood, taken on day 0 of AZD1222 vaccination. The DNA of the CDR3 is TGCGCCAGCAGCTTGACGCCTAGCGGAGTTCAGTACGAGCAGTACTTC. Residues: CASSLTPSGVQYEQYF. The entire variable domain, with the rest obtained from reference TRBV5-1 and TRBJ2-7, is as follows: KAGVTQTPRYLIKTRGQQVTLSCSPISGHRSVSWYQQTPGQGLQFLFEYFSETQRNKGNFPGRFSGRQFSNSRSEMNVSTLELGDSALYLCASSLTPSGVQYEQYFGPGTRLTVT.